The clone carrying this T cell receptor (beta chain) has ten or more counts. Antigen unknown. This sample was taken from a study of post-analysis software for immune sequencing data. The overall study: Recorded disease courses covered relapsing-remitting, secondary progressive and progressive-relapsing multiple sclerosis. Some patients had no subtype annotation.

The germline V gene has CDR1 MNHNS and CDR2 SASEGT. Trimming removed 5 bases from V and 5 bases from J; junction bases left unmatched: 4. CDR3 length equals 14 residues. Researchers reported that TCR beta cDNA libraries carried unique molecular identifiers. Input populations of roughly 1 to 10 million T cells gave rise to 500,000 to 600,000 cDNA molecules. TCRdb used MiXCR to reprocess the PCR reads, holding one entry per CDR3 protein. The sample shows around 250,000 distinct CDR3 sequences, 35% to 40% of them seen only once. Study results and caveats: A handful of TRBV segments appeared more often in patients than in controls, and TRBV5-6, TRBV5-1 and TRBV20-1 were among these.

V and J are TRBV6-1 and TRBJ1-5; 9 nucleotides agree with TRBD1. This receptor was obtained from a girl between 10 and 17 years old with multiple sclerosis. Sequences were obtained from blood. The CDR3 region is CASSPQGADQPQHF. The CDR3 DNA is TGTGCCAGCAGTCCACAGGGGGCCGATCAGCCCCAGCATTTT.